The T cell receptor beta chain under discussion was sequenced for a study of shared clonotypes between healthy human individuals. The test was conducted at deep level. Every subset had its genomic DNA shared out evenly among several immunoSEQ plates. The replicate PCRs on unsorted PBMC were given 250 to 350 ng DNA, which is some 28,000 T cell genomes. The repertoire was sequenced with immunoSEQ multiplex PCR; TCRdb's copy has only in-frame clones and lacks some. The sample comprises about half a million clones, roughly four fifths of which are singletons, and around 12% rests with the top ten. The ends lost 1 base at V and 4 bases at J; junction bases unmatched: 5. This CDR3 comprises 15 residues. Germline values: CDR1 LGHNA, CDR2 YSLEER.

Sequencing was done on a sample of PBMCs. The sequence was obtained from a woman in her thirties or forties in good health. Some clones in this sample may be carry-over from other donors' samples. This chain uses TRBV4-3 with TRBJ2-7; 9 bases agree with TRBD2. The CDR3 bases are TGCGCCAGCAGCCAAGGACTAGCGGAGATATACGAGCAGTACTTC. It yields the protein CASSQGLAEIYEQYF.